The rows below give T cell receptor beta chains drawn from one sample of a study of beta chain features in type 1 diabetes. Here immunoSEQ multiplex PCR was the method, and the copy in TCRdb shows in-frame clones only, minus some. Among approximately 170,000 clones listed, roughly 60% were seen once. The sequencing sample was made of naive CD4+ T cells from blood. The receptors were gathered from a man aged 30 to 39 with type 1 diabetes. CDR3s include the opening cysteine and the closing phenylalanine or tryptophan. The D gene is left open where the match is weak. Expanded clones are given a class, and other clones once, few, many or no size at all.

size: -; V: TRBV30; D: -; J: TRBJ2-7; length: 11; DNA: TGTGCCTGGAAATTGGGGCTCGAGCAGTACTTC; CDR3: CAWKLGLEQYF
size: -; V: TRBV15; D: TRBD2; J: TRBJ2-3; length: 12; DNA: TGTGCCACCAGACTAGCGGGCGGTACGCAGTATTTT; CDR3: CATRLAGGTQYF
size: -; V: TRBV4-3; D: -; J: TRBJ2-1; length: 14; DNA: TGCGCCAGCAGCCAGGGACCCGCTTACAATGAGCAGTTCTTC; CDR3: CASSQGPAYNEQFF
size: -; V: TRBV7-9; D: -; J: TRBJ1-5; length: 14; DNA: TGTGCCAGCAGCTTAGATGTAAGCAATCAGCCCCAGCATTTT; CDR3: CASSLDVSNQPQHF
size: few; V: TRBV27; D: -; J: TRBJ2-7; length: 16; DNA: TGTGCCAGCAGCCCGGATTGGGGCCCGACGCAATACGAGCAGTACTTC; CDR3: CASSPDWGPTQYEQYF
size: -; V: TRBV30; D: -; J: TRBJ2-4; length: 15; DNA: TGTGCCTGGAGAATAGGCCAAACAACCAAAAACATTCAGTACTTC; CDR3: CAWRIGQTTKNIQYF
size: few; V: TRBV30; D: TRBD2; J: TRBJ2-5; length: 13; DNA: TGTGCCTGGAGTCGAGTAGCGGGAGAGACCCAGTACTTC; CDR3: CAWSRVAGETQYF
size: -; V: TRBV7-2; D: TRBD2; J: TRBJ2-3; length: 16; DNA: TGTGCCAGCAGCTTAGTGGTAGCGGGGGGGACAGATACGCAGTATTTT; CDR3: CASSLVVAGGTDTQYF
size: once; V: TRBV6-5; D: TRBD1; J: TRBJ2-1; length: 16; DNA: TGTGCCAGCAGTTACTCGATTAGGACAGGGGTCAATGAGCAGTTCTTC; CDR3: CASSYSIRTGVNEQFF
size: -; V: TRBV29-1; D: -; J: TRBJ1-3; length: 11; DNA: TGCAGCGTTATTTTTGTGGACACCATATATTTT; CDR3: CSVIFVDTIYF
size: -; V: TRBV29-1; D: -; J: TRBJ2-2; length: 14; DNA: TGCAGCGCAGGGGCAGGCGTGAACACCGGGGAGCTGTTTTTT; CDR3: CSAGAGVNTGELFF
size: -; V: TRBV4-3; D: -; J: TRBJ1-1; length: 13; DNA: TGCGCCAGCAGCCAAGATCGTAGGGTTGGAGCTTTCTTT; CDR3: CASSQDRRVGAFF
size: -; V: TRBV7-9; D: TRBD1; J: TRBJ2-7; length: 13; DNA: TGTGCCAGCAGCCGGGACAGTTCCTACGAGCAGTACTTC; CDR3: CASSRDSSYEQYF
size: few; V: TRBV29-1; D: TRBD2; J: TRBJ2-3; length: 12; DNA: TGCAGCGTTGTCCTAGCGGCGGATACGCAGTATTTT; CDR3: CSVVLAADTQYF
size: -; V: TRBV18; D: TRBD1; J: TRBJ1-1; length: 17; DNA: TGTGCCAGCTCACCCCTCCGACTGGGACAGGGAAACACTGAAGCTTTCTTT; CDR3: CASSPLRLGQGNTEAFF
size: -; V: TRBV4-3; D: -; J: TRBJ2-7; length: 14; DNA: TGCGCCAGCAGCCAGGCTGCTGGCAGCTACGAGCAGTACTTC; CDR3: CASSQAAGSYEQYF
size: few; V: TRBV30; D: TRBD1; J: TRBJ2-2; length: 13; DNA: TGTGCCTGGAGTCGACAGGGGTCCGGGGAGCTGTTTTTT; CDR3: CAWSRQGSGELFF
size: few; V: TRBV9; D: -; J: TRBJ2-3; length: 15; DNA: TGTGCCAGCAGCGTAGAGTTGCTCGGTACAGATACGCAGTATTTT; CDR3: CASSVELLGTDTQYF
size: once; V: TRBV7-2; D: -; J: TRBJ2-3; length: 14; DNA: TGTGCCAGCAGCTTATCCCTGGGTTCAGATACGCAGTATTTT; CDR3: CASSLSLGSDTQYF
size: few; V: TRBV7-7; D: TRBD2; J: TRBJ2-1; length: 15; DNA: TGTGCCAGTTCAGCGGGGGAGGGTCCCAATAGGGAGCAGTTCTTC; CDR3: CASSAGEGPNREQFF
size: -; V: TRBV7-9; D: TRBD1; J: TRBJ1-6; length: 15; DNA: TGTGCCAGCAGCTTAGCGGCAGGGGGCAGTTCACCCCTCCACTTT; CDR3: CASSLAAGGSSPLHF
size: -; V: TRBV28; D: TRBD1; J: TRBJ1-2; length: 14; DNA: TGTGCCAGCAGTTCCGGACAGGGGGACCGCGGCTACACCTTC; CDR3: CASSSGQGDRGYTF
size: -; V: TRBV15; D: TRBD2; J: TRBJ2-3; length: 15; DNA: TGTGCCACCAGCGGCGGGGGGGCCAACACAGATACGCAGTATTTT; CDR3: CATSGGGANTDTQYF
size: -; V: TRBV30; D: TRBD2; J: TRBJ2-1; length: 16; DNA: TGTGCCTGGAGCGTCGGGACTAGCGGTACCTACAATGAGCAGTTCTTC; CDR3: CAWSVGTSGTYNEQFF
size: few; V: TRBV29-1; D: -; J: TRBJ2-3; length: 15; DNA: TGCAGCGTTGAAGATCGGGAACGGCCCACAGATACGCAGTATTTT; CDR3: CSVEDRERPTDTQYF
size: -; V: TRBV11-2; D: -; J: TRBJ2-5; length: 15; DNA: TGTGCCAGCAGCTTCTTCGAGGGGCGCGGAGAGACCCAGTACTTC; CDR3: CASSFFEGRGETQYF
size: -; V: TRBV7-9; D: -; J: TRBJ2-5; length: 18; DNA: TGTGCCAGCAGCTTAGGGTCCCTTACAGAGGTTGTTGCAGAGACCCAGTACTTC; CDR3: CASSLGSLTEVVAETQYF
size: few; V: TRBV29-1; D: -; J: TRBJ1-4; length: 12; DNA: TGCAGCGCCCGAGGTACAGGGGAAAAACTGTTTTTT; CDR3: CSARGTGEKLFF
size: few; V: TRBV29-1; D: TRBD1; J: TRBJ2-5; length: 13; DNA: TGCAGCGCGGACCGACAGGGTCAAGAGACCCAGTACTTC; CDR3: CSADRQGQETQYF
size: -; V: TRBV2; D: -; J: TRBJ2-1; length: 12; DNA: TGTGCCAGCAGTGCAGGAGGCAATGAGCAGTTCTTC; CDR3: CASSAGGNEQFF
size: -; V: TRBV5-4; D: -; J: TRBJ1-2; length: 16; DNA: TGTGCCAGCAGCCTGGGGAGCCAGGGAAGGAACTATGGCTACACCTTC; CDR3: CASSLGSQGRNYGYTF
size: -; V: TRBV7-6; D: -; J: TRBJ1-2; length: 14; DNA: TGTGCCAGCAGCTTAGGCACAGGCGAGTATGGCTACACCTTC; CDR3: CASSLGTGEYGYTF
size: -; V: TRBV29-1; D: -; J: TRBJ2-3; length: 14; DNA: TGCAGCGTTGGTTCAATCGACCTCACAGATACGCAGTATTTT; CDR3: CSVGSIDLTDTQYF
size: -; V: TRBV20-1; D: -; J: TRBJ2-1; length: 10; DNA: TGCAGTGCAATAGACAATGAGCAGTTCTTC; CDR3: CSAIDNEQFF
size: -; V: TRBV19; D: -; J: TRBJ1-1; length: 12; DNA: TGTGCCAGTAAATGGTCGAACACTGAAGCTTTCTTT; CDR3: CASKWSNTEAFF
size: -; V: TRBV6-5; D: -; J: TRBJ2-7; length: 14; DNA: TGTGCCAGCAGTTACGGGCGGAACTCCTACGAGCAGTACTTC; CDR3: CASSYGRNSYEQYF
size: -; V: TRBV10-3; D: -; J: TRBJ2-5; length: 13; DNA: TGTGCCATCAGTGGTAGCAGCCAAGAGACCCAGTACTTC; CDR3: CAISGSSQETQYF
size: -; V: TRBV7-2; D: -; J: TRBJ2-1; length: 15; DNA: TGTGCCAGCAGCTTAGCCCGACAAAACATCAATGAGCAGTTCTTC; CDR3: CASSLARQNINEQFF
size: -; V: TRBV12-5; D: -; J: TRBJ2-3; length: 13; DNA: TGTGCTAGTGGTTTGGATCGTACAGATACGCAGTATTTT; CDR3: CASGLDRTDTQYF
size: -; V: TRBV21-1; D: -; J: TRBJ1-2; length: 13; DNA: TGTGCCAGCAGCAGTCCGGATCGATATGGCTACACCTTC; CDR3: CASSSPDRYGYTF
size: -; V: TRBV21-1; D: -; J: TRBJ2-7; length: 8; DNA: TGTGCCCCCTTAAGGCAGTACTTC; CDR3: CAPLRQYF